Sequencing of this T cell receptor (beta chain) was carried out in a study of shared clonotypes between healthy human individuals. Study-wide background: Researchers assigned three CD4 naive, three CD4 memory, two CD8 naive and one CD8 memory plate to each donor.

Remarks on this clone: What it binds is unknown.

Germline lookup yields CDR1 MDHEN and CDR2 SYDVKM. V shed 3 bases and J shed 10 bases, with 13 bases lying between them. There are 13 residues in the CDR3. The assay ran at deep level. This table comes from immunoSEQ multiplex PCR, and its TCRdb copy is limited to in-frame clones, with some not included. The sample consists of over 950,000 clones, about 80% of them appearing once. The study, taken as a whole, reports: The study generally estimated greater richness for naive than memory subsets.

The rearrangement links TRBV28 to TRBJ1-3, with D perhaps TRBD1 (5 bases). The specimen sequenced was memory CD4+ T cells from PBMCs. Documented subset: CD45RA-negative fraction. The TCR originated in a man younger than 35 in good health. Some clones in this sample may be carry-over from other donors' samples. CDR3 bases: TGTGCCAGCAGTTTCGCAACGCGGGGGACCATATATTTT. Protein: CASSFATRGTIYF. Together with reference TRBV28 and TRBJ1-3, the CDR3 gives the full variable domain: DVKVTQSSRYLVKRTGEKVFLECVQDMDHENMFWYRQDPGLGLRLIYFSYDVKMKEKGDIPEGYSVSREKKERFSLILESASTNQTSMYLCASSFATRGTIYFGEGSWLTVV.